This TCR beta chain was captured in a study of cytomegalovirus exposure and HLA in healthy donors. The overall study: There were approximately 400 genotyped donors. Of these, roughly 80% fell in the genetic ancestry cluster associated with self-reported Caucasian donors. Study observations and caveats: In an earlier analysis, about 87% or about 30%: the productive usage of most TCR beta V segments. Researchers catalogued approximately 170 TCR beta chains as cytomegalovirus-associated. Across HLA loci, a later analysis found differing TCR association rates, with DRB1 most and HLA-C fewest.

The germline V gene has CDR1 SNHLY and CDR2 FYNNEI. The CDR3 loop spans 18 amino acids. The V and J ends lost 2 bases and 1 base, in that order; junction bases with no gene match: 12. On this clone: The antigen is unknown.

60 Vbeta and 13 Jbeta primers were used in PCR. Sequenced by immunoSEQ multiplex PCR; TCRdb stores in-frame clones only, minus some. The sample contains 150,000 to 200,000 clones, more than 75% of which appear only once. The receptor was isolated from a woman aged 30 to 39 in good health and CMV-seropositive. The genes are TRBV2 and TRBJ2-7; the match to TRBD1 covers 9 bases. The sequencing input was PBMCs. The DNA of the CDR3 is TGTGCCAGCAGTGAATCAGTGTATTGGGACAGGGAATCCTACGAGCAGTACTTC. It codes for CASSESVYWDRESYEQYF.